Listed here are 8 T cell receptor beta chains from one sample, sequenced in a study of PD-1 blockade in classical Hodgkin lymphoma. Measured with immunoSEQ multiplex PCR; TCRdb has only the in-frame clones, and not every one. The sample shows about 8,200 clones, about 86% of them seen only once. Relapse after autologous stem cell transplantation occurred in every patient, and brentuximab vedotin exposure varied. It was by magnetic negative selection that CD8+ T cells were isolated from thawed PBMCs. The sequences come from CD8+ T cells from blood, collected at baseline. Every receptor here comes from a human donor with classical Hodgkin lymphoma.

This clone was detected only once. This chain's CDR3 is CAISDSRDRVQPQHF. The CDR3 nucleotides are TGTGCCATCAGTGATTCCCGGGACAGGGTTCAGCCCCAGCATTTT. The chain uses TRBV10-3 and TRBJ1-5; 9 bases fit TRBD1. V shed 3 bases and J 6 bases; nucleotides not matched to a gene: 6. This CDR3 region has 15 residues. Germline CDR1 reads ENHRY; CDR2 reads SYGVKD.

The V call is TRBV6-8, the J call TRBJ2-7; tentative D call: TRBD2 (6 bases). The V end lost 5 bases, the J end lost 0 bases, and 17 bases lay between the germline ends. Germline CDR1 reads MNHGY; CDR2 reads SAAAGT. This CDR3 has 16 amino acids. The DNA for the CDR3 is TGTGCCAGCAGTACCCGAGCGGGTTGGGCCTCCTACGAGCAGTACTTC. Its translation: CASSTRAGWASYEQYF.

This rearrangement joins TRBV7-8 to TRBJ2-1, with 10 bases identical to TRBD1. The germline V gene has CDR1 SGHVS and CDR2 FQNEAQ. Losses at the gene ends were 5 bases for V and 9 bases for J; bases not matched to a gene: 7. The CDR3 has 14 amino acids. The CDR3 spells CASSLMTGGVEQFF. CDR3 DNA: TGTGCCAGCAGCCTTATGACAGGGGGCGTTGAGCAGTTCTTC.

On this clone: The junction departs from the called germline gene at one end, perhaps through a read error. The same CDR3 arises from other DNA sequences in this sample as well. This chain joins TRBV5-4 and TRBJ2-7; maybe TRBD2 (5 bases). The CDR3 is 13 amino acids. Germline V CDR1 and CDR2: SGHNT, YYREEE (reference sequence). CDR3 sequence reads: CASSLDSPYEQYF. The CDR3 bases are TGTGCCAGCAGTTTGGACTCGCCCTACGAGCAGTACTTC.

The genes are TRBV28 and TRBJ2-1, with D possibly being TRBD2 (5 bases). V lost 8 bases to trimming and J lost 9 bases, with 26 bases between them. Germline V lookup: CDR1 MDHEN, CDR2 SYDVKM. This CDR3 contains 16 residues. The CDR3: CASSNLGITDYGEQFF. The CDR3, as DNA: TGTGCCAGCTCAAACCTCGGGATTACTGATTATGGTGAGCAGTTCTTC.

The rearrangement joins TRBV7-8 to TRBJ2-3, with D unclear. CDR1 is SGHVS, CDR2 FQNEAQ, per germline. This CDR3 is 17 amino acids long. The V end was cut by 6 bases, the J end by 0 bases, with 19 bases between. In nucleotides, the CDR3 is TGTGCCAGCAGACCCGGGCCCCCAGTCGGTAGCACAGATACGCAGTATTTT. This translates into CASRPGPPVGSTDTQYF.

This clone appeared a single time. V gene TRBV19 combines with J gene TRBJ2-2, with 8 bases identical to TRBD2. This CDR3 has 17 amino acids. Germline CDR1 LNHDA, CDR2 SQIVND (reference sequence). V shed 4 bases and J 6 bases; nucleotides not matched to a gene: 13. CDR3 amino acids: CASSTSGSGLGAGELFF. The CDR3 region has the DNA TGTGCCAGTAGTACCAGCGGGAGTGGACTGGGGGCCGGGGAGCTGTTTTTT.

The gene calls are TRBV7-2 and TRBJ2-7; 10 bases match TRBD2. This CDR3 has 14 residues. V lost 3 bases and J lost 4; bases outside the gene matches: 3. The germline V gene has CDR1 SGHTA and CDR2 FQGNSA. The CDR3 protein is CASSFLAGGYEQYF. The DNA for the CDR3 is TGTGCCAGCAGCTTTTTAGCGGGAGGTTACGAGCAGTACTTC.